This T cell receptor beta chain was sequenced in a study of shared clonotypes between healthy human individuals. The split of CD4+ cells yielded CD45RA+ naive and CD45RA-negative memory subsets. Germline-derived CDR1 and CDR2 are SEHNR and FQNEAQ (reference sequence). The CDR3 loop spans 16 amino acids. Trimming at V came to 5 bases and at J to 3 bases, leaving 9 bases not matched to a gene. Profiling relied on immunoSEQ multiplex PCR, and the TCRdb table lists in-frame clones only, not all of them. The sample lists about 520,000 clones; approximately 95% were seen once. This chain links TRBV7-9 with TRBJ2-1; 8 bases agree with TRBD1. This receptor was taken from a woman in her thirties in good health. Sequencing input: naive CD4+ T cells sorted from blood. As for subset: CD45RA+ positively selected. This CDR3 reads CASSHITGGNYNEQFF. In DNA form, the CDR3 reads TGTGCCAGCAGCCACATCACAGGGGGTAACTACAATGAGCAGTTCTTC.